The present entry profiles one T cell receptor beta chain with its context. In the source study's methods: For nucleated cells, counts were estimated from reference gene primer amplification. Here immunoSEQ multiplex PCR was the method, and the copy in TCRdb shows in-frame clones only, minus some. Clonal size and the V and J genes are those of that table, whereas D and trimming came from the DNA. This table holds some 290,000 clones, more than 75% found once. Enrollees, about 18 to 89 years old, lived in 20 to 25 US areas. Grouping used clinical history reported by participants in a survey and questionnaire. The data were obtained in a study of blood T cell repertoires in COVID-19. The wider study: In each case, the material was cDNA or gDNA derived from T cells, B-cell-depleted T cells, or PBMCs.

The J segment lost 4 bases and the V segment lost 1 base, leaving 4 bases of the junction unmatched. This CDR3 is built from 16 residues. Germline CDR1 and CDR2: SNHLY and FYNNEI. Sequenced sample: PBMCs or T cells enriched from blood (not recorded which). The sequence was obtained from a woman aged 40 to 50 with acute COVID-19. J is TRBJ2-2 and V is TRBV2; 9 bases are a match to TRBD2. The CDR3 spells CASSEVGGRATGELFF. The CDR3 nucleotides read TGTGCCAGCAGTGAAGTCGGCGGGAGGGCCACCGGGGAGCTGTTTTTT. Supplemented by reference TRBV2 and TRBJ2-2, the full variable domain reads EPEVTQTPSHQVTQMGQEVILRCVPISNHLYFYWYRQILGQKVEFLVSFYNNEISEKSEIFDDQFSVERPDGSNFTLKIRSTKLEDSAMYFCASSEVGGRATGELFFGEGSRLTVL.